This TCR beta chain was profiled in a study of T cell responses to AZD1222 COVID-19 vaccine. Notes on the study in general: Targeting of unmutated variant regions was reportedly seen in nearly half of spike-specific TCRs. Scientists sampled the repertoires only once the peak T cell response had passed.

The protocol was immunoSEQ multiplex PCR, while the TCRdb copy is restricted to in-frame clones and leaves out a portion. The sample holds some 150,000 clones, over 80% seen once. The ends lost 7 bases at V and 2 bases at J; junction bases unmatched: 9. The CDR3 totals 16 residues. CDR1 and CDR2 from the germline V gene are MNHEY and SMNVEV (reference sequence). Of note for this clone: The antigen remains undetermined.

Source: peripheral blood, taken on day 0 of MenACWY control vaccination. The chain links TRBV27 to TRBJ2-3, with 10 bases that match TRBD2. The clonotype comes from an adult in good health. CDR3 in DNA: TGTGCCAGCACCCTCTCAGGACTAGCGGTCACAGATACGCAGTATTTT. Translated, it gives CASTLSGLAVTDTQYF.